The sequence of this TCR beta chain was determined in a study of PD-L1 blockade in urothelial cancer. At the level of the study: Blood underwent analysis 3 weeks (second dose) and 6 weeks after treatment began. There were a median of approximately 150,000 T cells in blood samples.

Described time point: peripheral blood 6 weeks after treatment start. Study-level findings and limits: Lower than median blood TCR clonality before treatment predicted better survival. Durable-benefit cases showed more tumor-associated blood clone expansion at 3 weeks.

Concerning this clone itself: Its antigen remains unknown.

Sequencing was performed with immunoSEQ multiplex PCR; in TCRdb, only in-frame clones are kept and a portion is missing. The sample lists 48,000 or so clones; approximately 81% were seen once. This TCR was recovered from a man between 65 and 85 years old with urothelial cancer. Specimen: PBMCs, collected around atezolizumab (anti-PD-L1) treatment.

In nucleotides, the CDR3 is TGTGCCAGCAGCTTATTAGGGGGGGACGGACCTCACAATCAGCCCCAGCATTTT. Translation gives CASSLLGGDGPHNQPQHF. The chain is built from TRBV7-6 and TRBJ1-5, with D possibly being TRBD1 (6 bases). The CDR3 runs to 18 residues. The V gene's germline CDR1 is SGHVS and CDR2 FNYEAQ. The V and J ends lost 2 bases and 3 bases respectively, with 20 bases between them.